This T cell receptor beta chain is drawn from a study of T cells in Graves' hyperthyroidism and ophthalmopathy. Each patient was aged 18 to 65 and had newly diagnosed hyperthyroidism of under 2 months' duration. The sample holds many counts of this clonotype. Its antigen is unknown. Researchers amplified the TCR beta CDR3 regions from RNA transcripts. First-round RT-PCR of the TCR CDR3 relied on the HTBI primer set. TCRdb reanalysed the multiplex PCR reads using MiXCR and keeps one entry per CDR3 protein. The sample lists approximately 520,000 distinct CDR3 sequences; less than 25% were seen once. Overall study results and limits: Blood also showed most of the thyroid clonotypes that were expanded above 0.001. The model forecast ophthalmopathy, anticipating it by a median roughly 6.3 months before onset.

The V end lost 0 bases, the J end lost 0 bases, and 0 bases lay between the germline ends. The CDR3 totals 13 residues. CDR1 is SNHLY, CDR2 FYNNEI, per germline. This clonotype was sampled from a man between 18 and 35 years old with Graves' hyperthyroidism. The chain carries TRBV2 and TRBJ1-3; unclear D gene. Sequencing was done on a sample of blood. CDR3 nucleotides: TGTGCCAGCAGTGAAGCCTCTGGAAACACCATATATTTT. Its translation is CASSEASGNTIYF.